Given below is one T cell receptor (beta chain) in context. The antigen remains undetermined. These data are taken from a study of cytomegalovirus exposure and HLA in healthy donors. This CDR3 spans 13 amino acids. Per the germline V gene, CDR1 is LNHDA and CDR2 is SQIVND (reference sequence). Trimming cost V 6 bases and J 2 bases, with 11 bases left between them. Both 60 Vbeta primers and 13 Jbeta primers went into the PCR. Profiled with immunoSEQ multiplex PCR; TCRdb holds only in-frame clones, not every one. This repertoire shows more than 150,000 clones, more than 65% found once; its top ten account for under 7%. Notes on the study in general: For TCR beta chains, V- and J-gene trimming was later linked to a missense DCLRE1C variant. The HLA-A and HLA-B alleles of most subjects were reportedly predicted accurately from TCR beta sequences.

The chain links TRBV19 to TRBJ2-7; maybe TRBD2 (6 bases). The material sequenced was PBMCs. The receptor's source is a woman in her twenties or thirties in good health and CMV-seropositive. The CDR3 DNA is TGTGCCAGTAGGACCACGGGAGCCTACGAGCAGTACTTC. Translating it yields CASRTTGAYEQYF.